In this sample, the clone carrying this T cell receptor beta chain turned up a few times. Antigen: not known. Trimming took 2 bases from V and 4 from J, leaving 10 bases between them. The CDR3 spans 14 residues. Per the germline V gene, CDR1 is SGHRS and CDR2 is YFSETQ. This sample was included in a study of T-cell memory formation after mild COVID-19. Whole-study results and caveats: Nothing showed for sure that second-wave clones peaking on day 37 were SARS-CoV-2 specific.

MiXCR, run by TCRdb on the 5' RACE reads, gives a single entry per CDR3 protein. The profile shows around 200,000 distinct CDR3 sequences, around 27% of them singletons. This sequence originates from an adult woman who had mild COVID-19 (a few samples of this study predate the infection). Cell type and time point are not known. Material for sequencing was PBMCs or a T cell subset sorted from them (not recorded which). V gene TRBV5-1 combines with J gene TRBJ1-5; unclear D gene. The CDR3 DNA sequence: TGCGCCAGCAGCTTCGGCCCCGTGAATCAGCCCCAGCATTTT. Its translation is CASSFGPVNQPQHF.